The 18 T cell receptor beta chains reported below all come from one sample, sequenced in a study of metastatic and nonmetastatic thyroid tumors. TCRdb re-called the PCR reads with MiXCR. Of around 25,000 clones listed, approximately 24% are singletons. Patients underwent thyroid surgery, and none had received any treatment before it. Sequencing was carried out using blood. These receptors came from a male donor with papillary thyroid cancer or a benign thyroid nodule (not recorded which). Some clones in this sample may be carry-over from other donors' samples.

This clone was recorded at least ten times. The chain employs TRBV7-9 and TRBJ2-1, with 13 bases identical to TRBD2. V gave up 5 bases and J gave up 4 bases; unmatched junction bases: 8. CDR3 length: 17 residues. Germline CDR1 and CDR2: SEHNR and FQNEAQ (reference sequence). The CDR3 sequence is CASSPGGLAGVYNEQFF. For the CDR3, the DNA is TGTGCCAGCAGCCCCGGTGGACTAGCGGGAGTTTACAATGAGCAGTTCTTC. Full variable domain (remainder filled in from reference TRBV7-9 and TRBJ2-1): DTGVSQNPRHKITKRGQNVTFRCDPISEHNRLYWYRQTLGQGPEFLTYFQNEAQLEKSRLLSDRFSAERPKGSFSTLEIQRTEQGDSAMYLCASSPGGLAGVYNEQFFGPGTRLTVL.

CDR3 in DNA: TGTGCCAGCAGCTTGCGGGAGCTTGGTAAAGAGACCCAGTACTTC. This gives the protein CASSLRELGKETQYF. The rearrangement uses TRBV5-6 and TRBJ2-5, with D possibly TRBD2 on 6 matching bases. V was trimmed by 1 base and J by 3 bases, leaving 13 bases between them. CDR3 size: 15 residues. CDR1 is SGHDT, CDR2 YYEEEE, per germline. The complete variable domain, with remaining parts taken from reference TRBV5-6 and TRBJ2-5, reads DAGVTQSPTHLIKTRGQQVTLRCSPKSGHDTVSWYQQALGQGPQFIFQYYEEEERQRGNFPDRFSGHQFPNYSSELNVNALLLGDSALYLCASSLRELGKETQYFGPGTRLLVL.

This clone is labeled medium-sized (0.01 to 0.1%). The chain links TRBV5-1 to TRBJ2-7, with TRBD1 matching over 7 bases. CDR3 length: 14 residues. The V gene end was trimmed by 1 base and the J gene end by 0 bases; junction bases not matched to a gene: 1. The germline V gene encodes CDR1 SGHRS and CDR2 YFSETQ. CDR3 region: CASSLTGDSYEQYF. CDR3 nucleotide sequence: TGCGCCAGCAGCTTGACAGGGGACTCCTACGAGCAGTACTTC.

Sample share makes this clone medium-sized. The chain links TRBV18 to TRBJ2-7; D call uncertain. Germline V gene sequence: CDR1 KGHSH, CDR2 LQKENI. V lost 0 bases, J lost 3 bases, and 9 bases lay in between. The CDR3 sequence is 14 residues long. In DNA form, the CDR3 reads TGTGCCAGCTCACCACCGGGGAACGGCTACGAGCAGTACTTC. Amino acids: CASSPPGNGYEQYF.

This clone was detected only once. The junction does not match germline at one end; this may be a read error. The CDR3: CDSGIRDTEAFF. The CDR3 DNA reads as TGTGACAGCGGAATAAGGGACACTGAAGCTTTCTTT. V usage is TRBV6-4 and J usage is TRBJ1-1; D unresolved. This CDR3 region has 12 residues. The germline gives CDR1 MRHNA, CDR2 SNTAGT.

With regard to this clone: At one of its ends the junction is not consistent with the germline gene, which may arise from a read error. V is TRBV3-1 and J is TRBJ2-7, with D possibly matching TRBD2 (7 bases). From germline, CDR1 is LGHDT and CDR2 YNNKEL (reference sequence). This CDR3 is built from 15 residues. CDR3 protein: CSSSQGGAGGHEQYF. CDR3 nucleotide sequence: TGTTCCAGCAGCCAAGGGGGGGCAGGCGGCCACGAGCAGTACTTC.

The chain carries TRBV11-1 and TRBJ1-2; TRBD1 matches 7 bases. This CDR3 comprises 14 residues. The trim removed 7 bases at V and 0 bases at J, leaving 5 bases unmatched. Germline CDR1 and CDR2: SGHAT and FQDESV (reference sequence). CDR3 DNA: TGTGCCAGCACCCCCGGACAGGCTAACTATGGCTACACCTTC. Amino acid sequence: CASTPGQANYGYTF.

This clone was recorded many times. This chain links TRBV15 with TRBJ2-4, with TRBD2 matching over 7 bases. After removal of 8 bases from V and 7 bases from J, the junction contained 8 bases not matched to a gene. The germline CDR1 and CDR2 sequences are LNHNV and YYDKDF (reference sequence). The length of the CDR3 is 13 residues. CDR3 amino acids: CATAGARRNIQYF. The DNA of the CDR3 is TGTGCCACCGCGGGAGCGCGGAGGAACATTCAGTACTTC.

This clone was recorded many times. The chain carries TRBV6-1 and TRBJ2-3, with 11 bases identical to TRBD2. The CDR3 length is 14 residues. Germline V lookup: CDR1 MNHNS, CDR2 SASEGT. Trimming took 5 bases from V and 5 from J; bases not matched to a gene: 3. In DNA, the CDR3 is TGTGCCAGCAGTTATGGGACTAGCGGAGATACGCAGTATTTT. Its translation is CASSYGTSGDTQYF.

The table lists this clone with many counts. The V call is TRBV30, the J call TRBJ2-7; TRBD1 aligns across 7 bases. Germline assignment: CDR1 GTSNPN and CDR2 SVGIG (reference sequence). This CDR3 is 13 amino acids long. The V gene end was trimmed by 2 bases and the J gene end by 7 bases; junction bases not matched to a gene: 8. CDR3 DNA sequence: TGTGCCTGGAGTAGGGGGCCTCTCAGGGAGCAGTACTTC. Protein: CAWSRGPLREQYF.

Many counts were recorded for this clone. Just one base apart from a much larger clone, this may be a read error. The same CDR3 can be traced to other DNA sequences in this sample. The chain combines TRBV6-1 with TRBJ1-5; possibly TRBD1 for D (6 bases). The CDR3 totals 14 residues. Germline CDR1 reads MNHNS; CDR2 reads SASEGT. V dropped 9 bases and J dropped 7 bases, with 19 bases sitting between them. The CDR3 DNA follows: TGTGCCAGGAACCGGGGGGGCGCTGGCCAGCCCCAGCATTTT. Amino acid sequence: CARNRGGAGQPQHF.

As concerns this clone: Given a much more abundant clone one base away, this may be a read error. The CDR3 DNA reads as TGTGCCAACAGTTTACTTTCCCGTGGCTACACCTTC. Translating gives CANSLLSRGYTF. The rearrangement joins TRBV28 to TRBJ1-2; D uncertain. This CDR3 is 12 amino acids long. Germline assignment: CDR1 MDHEN and CDR2 SYDVKM.

This clone showed up many times. V is TRBV20-1 and J is TRBJ1-1; unclear D gene. CDR3 length: 14 amino acids. V lost 1 base and J lost 1, with 10 bases in between. In germline, CDR1 is DFQATT, CDR2 SNEGSKA (reference sequence). CDR3 protein: CSARVFLGNTEAFF. In DNA, the CDR3 is TGCAGTGCTAGAGTATTCTTGGGGAACACTGAAGCTTTCTTT.

This clone was counted ten times or more. CDR3 protein: CASSSGGRAEAFF. The CDR3 nucleotides read TGTGCCAGCAGCTCGGGGGGGCGCGCTGAAGCTTTCTTT. This sequence joins TRBV3-1 and TRBJ1-1; D possibly corresponds to TRBD1 (6 bases). In germline, CDR1 is LGHDT, CDR2 YNNKEL (reference sequence). The CDR3 contains 13 residues. V lost 5 bases and J 6 bases, leaving 13 bases between the germline ends.

This clone was observed many times. The chain is built from TRBV10-3 and TRBJ2-3; D ambiguous. Trimming took off 2 bases at V and 1 base at J, with 7 bases between the two ends. The CDR3 spans 14 residues. Germline CDR1 ENHRY, CDR2 SYGVKD. CDR3 sequence: CAISELLGTDTQYF. The CDR3 nucleotides read TGTGCCATCAGTGAGCTCCTTGGCACAGATACGCAGTATTTT.

This clone has a count of ten or more. This sequence joins TRBV11-2 and TRBJ2-3; 8 nucleotides line up with TRBD2. The CDR3 spans 14 residues. J lost 11 bases, V lost 6 bases, and 13 bases had no gene match. Germline V gives CDR1 SGHAT, CDR2 FQNNGV. For the CDR3, the DNA is TGTGCCAGCAGTGGTACGGTAGCGGGATTGGAGCAGTATTTT. Translating it yields CASSGTVAGLEQYF.

This clone occurred many times. The V and J genes are TRBV15 and TRBJ1-2, with no clear D. This CDR3 spans 15 amino acids. Trimming stripped 6 bases from V and 2 bases from J, with 16 bases between. In germline, CDR1 is LNHNV, CDR2 YYDKDF (reference sequence). The DNA of the CDR3 is TGTGCCACCAGAAAGGAGATGATTTCCAACTATGGCTACACCTTC. Amino acids: CATRKEMISNYGYTF.

This clone was seen ten or more times. This chain connects TRBV7-9 to TRBJ2-1; maybe TRBD2 (5 bases). Germline V gene data show CDR1 as SEHNR and CDR2 as FQNEAQ (reference sequence). There are 16 residues in the CDR3. V was clipped by 3 bases and J by 2 bases, with 14 bases between them. The CDR3: CASSFAWEHTYNEQFF. In DNA, the CDR3 is TGTGCCAGCAGCTTCGCTTGGGAGCACACCTACAATGAGCAGTTCTTC.